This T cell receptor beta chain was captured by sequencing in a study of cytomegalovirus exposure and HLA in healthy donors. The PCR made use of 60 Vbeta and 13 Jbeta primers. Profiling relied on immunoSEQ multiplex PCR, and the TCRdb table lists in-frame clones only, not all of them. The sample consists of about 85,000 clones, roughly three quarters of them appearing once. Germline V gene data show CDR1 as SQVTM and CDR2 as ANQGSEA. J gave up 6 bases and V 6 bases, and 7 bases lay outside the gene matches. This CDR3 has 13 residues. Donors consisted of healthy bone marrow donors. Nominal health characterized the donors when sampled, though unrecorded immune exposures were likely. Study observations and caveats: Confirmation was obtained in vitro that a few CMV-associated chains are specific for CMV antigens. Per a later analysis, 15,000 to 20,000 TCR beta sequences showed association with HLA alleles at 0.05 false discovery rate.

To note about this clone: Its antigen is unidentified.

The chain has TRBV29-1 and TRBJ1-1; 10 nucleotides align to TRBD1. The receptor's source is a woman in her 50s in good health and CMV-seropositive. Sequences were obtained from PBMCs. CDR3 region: CSVGQGVDAEAFF. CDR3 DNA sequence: TGCAGCGTCGGACAGGGGGTGGATGCTGAAGCTTTCTTT.